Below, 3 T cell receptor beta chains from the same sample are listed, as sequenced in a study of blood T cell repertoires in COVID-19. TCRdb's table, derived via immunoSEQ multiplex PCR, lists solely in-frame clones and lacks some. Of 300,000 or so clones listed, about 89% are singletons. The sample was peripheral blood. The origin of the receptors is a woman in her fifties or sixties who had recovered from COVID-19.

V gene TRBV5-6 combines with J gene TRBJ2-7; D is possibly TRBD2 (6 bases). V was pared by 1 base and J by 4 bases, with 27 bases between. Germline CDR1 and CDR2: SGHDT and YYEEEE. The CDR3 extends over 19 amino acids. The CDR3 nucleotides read TGTGCCAGCAGCTTGAGAGGGTATAGGCGGGACGTAGATTTTTACGAGCAGTACTTC. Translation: CASSLRGYRRDVDFYEQYF.

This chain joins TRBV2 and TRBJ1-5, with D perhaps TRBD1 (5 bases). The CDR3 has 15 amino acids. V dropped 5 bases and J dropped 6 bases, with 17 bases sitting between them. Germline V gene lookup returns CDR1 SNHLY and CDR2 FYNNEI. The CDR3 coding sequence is TGTGCCAGCAGTACCGGGACGGGGGTGATTCAGCCCCAGCATTTT. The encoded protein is CASSTGTGVIQPQHF.

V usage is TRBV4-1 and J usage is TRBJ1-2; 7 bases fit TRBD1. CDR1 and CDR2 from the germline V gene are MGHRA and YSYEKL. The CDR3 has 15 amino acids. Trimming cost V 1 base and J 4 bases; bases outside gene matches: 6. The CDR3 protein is CASSQVQGGGYGYTF. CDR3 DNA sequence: TGCGCCAGCAGCCAAGTGCAGGGGGGAGGCTATGGCTACACCTTC.